The clone carrying this T cell receptor beta chain has only one observation. The CDR3 spans 14 residues. Looked up from germline, CDR1 is MRHNA and CDR2 is SNTAGT. Trimming took off 4 bases at V and 11 bases at J, with 18 bases between the two ends. This sample stems from a study of T cell responses to AZD1222 COVID-19 vaccine. Profiling relied on immunoSEQ multiplex PCR, and the TCRdb table lists in-frame clones only, not all of them. This sample carries 100,000 to 130,000 clones, more than 70% of them seen once, and the ten largest clones take 5.5% to 8%. The TCR was taken from an adult in good health. The chain uses TRBV6-4 and TRBJ2-1, with D perhaps TRBD2 (5 bases). The sample in question was peripheral blood, obtained on day 0 of AZD1222 vaccination. The CDR3 bases are TGTGCCAGCAGTGGGGTTGGTCGTTCGGGGAAGCAGTTCTTC. Translated, it gives CASSGVGRSGKQFF.